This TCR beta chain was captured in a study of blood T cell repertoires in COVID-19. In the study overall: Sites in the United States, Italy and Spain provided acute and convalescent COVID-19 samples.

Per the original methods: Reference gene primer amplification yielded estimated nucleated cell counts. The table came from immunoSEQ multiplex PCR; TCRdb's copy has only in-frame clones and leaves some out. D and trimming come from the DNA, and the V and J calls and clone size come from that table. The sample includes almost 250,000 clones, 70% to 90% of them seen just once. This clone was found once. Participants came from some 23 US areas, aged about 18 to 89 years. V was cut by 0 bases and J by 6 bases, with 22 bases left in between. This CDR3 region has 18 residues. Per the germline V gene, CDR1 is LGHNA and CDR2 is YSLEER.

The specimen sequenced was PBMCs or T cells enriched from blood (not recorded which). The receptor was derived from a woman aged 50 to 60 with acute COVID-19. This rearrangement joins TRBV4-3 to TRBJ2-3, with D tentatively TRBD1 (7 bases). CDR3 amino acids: CASSQDVPPSTGRDTQYF. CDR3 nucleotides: TGCGCCAGCAGCCAAGACGTACCCCCCTCGACAGGGAGGGATACGCAGTATTTT.